A single sample gave rise to the 9 T cell receptor beta chains below, sequenced in a study of blood T cell repertoires in COVID-19. Profiled with immunoSEQ multiplex PCR; TCRdb holds only in-frame clones, not every one. The data contain 100,000 or so clones, around 96% of them singletons. Sequencing input: peripheral blood. The source of these receptors is a human donor with active COVID-19. The donor label of this sample is uncertain.

The rearrangement uses TRBV28 and TRBJ2-1; TRBD1 matches 12 bases. The trim removed 4 bases at V and 9 bases at J, leaving 7 bases unmatched. The CDR3 is 15 amino acids. Germline CDR1 is MDHEN and CDR2 is SYDVKM. The CDR3 is CASSSGTGGAGEQFF. For the CDR3, the DNA is TGTGCCAGCAGTTCCGGGACAGGGGGCGCGGGTGAGCAGTTCTTC.

The V and J genes are TRBV11-2 and TRBJ2-1, with D unresolved. The ends were cut back, 0 bases at V and 1 base at J, with 7 bases in the middle. The CDR3 totals 15 residues. Germline values: CDR1 SGHAT, CDR2 FQNNGV. CDR3 sequence: CASSLDPVSYNEQFF. CDR3 nucleotide sequence: TGTGCCAGCAGCTTAGACCCAGTGTCCTACAATGAGCAGTTCTTC.

This clone has a single count. The rearrangement joins TRBV15 to TRBJ2-3, with D possibly TRBD1 on 6 matching bases. The V gene lost 5 bases and the J gene lost 0 bases, with 15 bases spanning the gap. CDR1 and CDR2 from the germline V gene are LNHNV and YYDKDF (reference sequence). The CDR3 runs to 16 residues. The CDR3 DNA follows: TGTGCCACCAGCGGAAGGGACACGACGAGCACAGATACGCAGTATTTT. The encoded protein is CATSGRDTTSTDTQYF.

The J gene is TRBJ1-2, the V gene TRBV5-4, with TRBD1 identical over 8 bases. The CDR3 runs to 16 residues. Germline-derived CDR1 and CDR2 are SGHNT and YYREEE (reference sequence). Unmatched junction bases numbered 9, after V lost 2 bases and J lost 3 bases. The CDR3 DNA sequence: TGTGCCAGCAGCTTTGGTCCAGGGGGCGGCGACTATGGCTACACCTTC. Its translation is CASSFGPGGGDYGYTF.

On this clone: The junction and the germline gene differ at one end; a read error may be behind it. The rearrangement links TRBV5-5 to TRBJ2-7, with D tentatively TRBD2 (5 bases). Germline CDR1 and CDR2: SGHKS and YYEKEE (reference sequence). This CDR3 has 16 amino acids. The CDR3 protein is CASSLDSGNQWGEQYF. In DNA form, the CDR3 reads TGTGCCAGCAGTTTGGACTCGGGAAATCAATGGGGCGAGCAGTACTTC.

This rearrangement joins TRBV19 to TRBJ2-2, with D hard to call. The length of the CDR3 is 15 residues. Trimming removed 0 bases at V and 6 bases at J, with 11 bases between. Germline CDR1 and CDR2: LNHDA and SQIVND (reference sequence). The CDR3: CASSIDSASPGELFF. The CDR3 bases are TGTGCCAGTAGTATAGACTCAGCTAGTCCCGGGGAGCTGTTTTTT.

The rearrangement joins TRBV25-1 to TRBJ2-7, with D possibly TRBD2 on 5 matching bases. This CDR3 has 12 residues. Trimming cost V 0 bases and J 9 bases, with 9 bases left between them. Per the germline V gene, CDR1 is MGHDK and CDR2 is SYGVNS. In nucleotides, the CDR3 is TGTGCCAGCAGTGAATACCGGGGTTGGCAGTACTTC. Translation gives CASSEYRGWQYF.

This chain connects TRBV4-1 to TRBJ2-3; D is possibly TRBD2 (5 bases). Trimming took 0 bases from V and 4 from J, leaving 11 bases between them. Germline V gives CDR1 MGHRA, CDR2 YSYEKL. The CDR3 has 15 residues. The CDR3 here is CASSQDARAADTQYF. CDR3 DNA: TGCGCCAGCAGCCAAGATGCGAGGGCGGCAGATACGCAGTATTTT.

J is TRBJ2-1 and V is TRBV7-9; TRBD2 matches 10 bases. Germline V gene sequence: CDR1 SEHNR, CDR2 FQNEAQ (reference sequence). There are 18 residues in the CDR3. V lost 3 bases to trimming and J lost 0 bases; unmatched junction nucleotides: 8. CDR3 loop: CASSFPSGGTVSYNEQFF. The CDR3 DNA reads as TGTGCCAGCAGCTTCCCTAGCGGGGGAACCGTCTCCTACAATGAGCAGTTCTTC. The full variable domain, with the rest looked up from reference TRBV7-9 and TRBJ2-1, is DTGVSQNPRHKITKRGQNVTFRCDPISEHNRLYWYRQTLGQGPEFLTYFQNEAQLEKSRLLSDRFSAERPKGSFSTLEIQRTEQGDSAMYLCASSFPSGGTVSYNEQFFGPGTRLTVL.